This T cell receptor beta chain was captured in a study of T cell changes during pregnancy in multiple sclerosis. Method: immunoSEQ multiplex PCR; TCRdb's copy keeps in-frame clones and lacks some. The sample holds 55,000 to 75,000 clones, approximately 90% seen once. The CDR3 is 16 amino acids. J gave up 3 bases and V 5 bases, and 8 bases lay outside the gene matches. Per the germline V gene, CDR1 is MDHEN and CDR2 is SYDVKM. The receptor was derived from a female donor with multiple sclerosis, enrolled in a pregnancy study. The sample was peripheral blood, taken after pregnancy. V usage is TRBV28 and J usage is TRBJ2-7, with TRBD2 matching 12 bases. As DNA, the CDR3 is TGTGCCAGCAGTCCGGGTGGACTAGCGGGAAACTACGAGCAGTACTTC. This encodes CASSPGGLAGNYEQYF. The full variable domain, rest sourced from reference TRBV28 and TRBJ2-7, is DVKVTQSSRYLVKRTGEKVFLECVQDMDHENMFWYRQDPGLGLRLIYFSYDVKMKEKGDIPEGYSVSREKKERFSLILESASTNQTSMYLCASSPGGLAGNYEQYFGPGTRLTVT.